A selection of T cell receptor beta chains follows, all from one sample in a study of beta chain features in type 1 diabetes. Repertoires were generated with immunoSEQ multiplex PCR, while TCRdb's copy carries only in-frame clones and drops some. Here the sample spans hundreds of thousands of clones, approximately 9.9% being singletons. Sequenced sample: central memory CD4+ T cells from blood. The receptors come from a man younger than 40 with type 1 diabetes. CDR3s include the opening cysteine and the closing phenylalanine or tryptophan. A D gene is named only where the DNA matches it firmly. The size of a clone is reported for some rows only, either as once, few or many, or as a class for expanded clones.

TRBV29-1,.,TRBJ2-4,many,CSVGDQDIQYF,TGCAGCGTTGGGGACCAGGACATTCAGTACTTC
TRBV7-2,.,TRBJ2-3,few,CASSLAGPSTDTQYF,TGTGCCAGCAGCTTAGCGGGACCTAGCACAGATACGCAGTATTTT
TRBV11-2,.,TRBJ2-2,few,CASSSQLGGGTGELFF,TGTGCCAGCAGCTCCCAATTGGGGGGCGGGACCGGGGAGCTGTTTTTT
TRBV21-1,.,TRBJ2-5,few,CASPLAGAPKLQETQYF,TGTGCCAGTCCACTAGCGGGAGCACCGAAACTCCAAGAGACCCAGTACTTC
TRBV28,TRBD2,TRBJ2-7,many,CASSLKGGGTSF,TGTGCCAGCAGTTTAAAGGGCGGGGGGACCTCCTTC
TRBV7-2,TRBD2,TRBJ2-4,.,CASSTTSGGNIQYF,TGTGCCAGCAGCACGACTAGCGGGGGAAACATTCAGTACTTC
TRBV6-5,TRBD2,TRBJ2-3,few,CASSYLGLADTDTQYF,TGTGCCAGCAGTTACCTCGGACTAGCGGACACAGATACGCAGTATTTT
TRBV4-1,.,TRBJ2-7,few,CASSQDVGRDYEQYF,TGCGCCAGCAGCCAAGATGTTGGGAGAGATTACGAGCAGTACTTC
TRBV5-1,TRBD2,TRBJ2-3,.,CASRRLAGSTDTQYF,TGCGCCAGCAGGAGACTAGCGGGGAGCACAGATACGCAGTATTTT
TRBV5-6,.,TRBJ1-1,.,CASSSNTEAFF,TGTGCCAGCAGCTCAAACACTGAAGCTTTCTTT
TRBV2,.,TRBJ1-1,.,CASKLQVSTEAFF,TGTGCCAGCAAGTTACAGGTATCCACTGAAGCTTTCTTT
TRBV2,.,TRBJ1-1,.,CASSPTGNTEAFF,TGTGCCAGCAGCCCGACAGGGAACACTGAAGCTTTCTTT
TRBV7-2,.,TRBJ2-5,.,CASSNPQETQYF,TGTGCCAGCAGCAATCCTCAAGAGACCCAGTACTTC
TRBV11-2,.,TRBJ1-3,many,CASSPGAGNTIYF,TGTGCCAGCAGCCCCGGTGCTGGAAACACCATATATTTT
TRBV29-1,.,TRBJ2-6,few,CSVSGAGGANVLTF,TGCAGCGTGTCAGGGGCGGGTGGGGCCAACGTCCTGACTTTC
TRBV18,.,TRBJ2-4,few,CASSPPQVSIQYF,TGTGCCAGCTCACCACCGCAGGTTAGCATTCAGTACTTC
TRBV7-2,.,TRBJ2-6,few,CASSPSTGDGANVLTF,TGTGCCAGCAGCCCAAGCACGGGGGATGGGGCCAACGTCCTGACTTTC
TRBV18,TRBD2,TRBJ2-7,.,CASSDLSGANYEQYF,TGTGCCAGCTCAGACCTAAGCGGGGCCAACTACGAGCAGTACTTC
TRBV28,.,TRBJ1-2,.,CASSLRTVGTGYTF,TGTGCCAGCAGTTTACGCACAGTTGGTACGGGCTACACCTTC
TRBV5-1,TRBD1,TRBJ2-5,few,CASSLRTGPKETQYF,TGCGCCAGCAGCTTGAGGACAGGCCCAAAAGAGACCCAGTACTTC
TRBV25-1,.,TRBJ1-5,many,CASSEGSNQPQHF,TGTGCCAGCAGTGAAGGTAGCAATCAGCCCCAGCATTTT
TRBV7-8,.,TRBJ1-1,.,CASSLDATEAFF,TGTGCCAGCAGCTTAGATGCCACTGAAGCTTTCTTT
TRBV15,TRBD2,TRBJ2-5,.,CATSRDRTSGYQETQYF,TGTGCCACCAGCAGAGATAGAACTAGCGGGTACCAAGAGACCCAGTACTTC
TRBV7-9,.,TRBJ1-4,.,CASSLTSYNEKLFF,TGTGCCAGCAGCTTAACCAGTTATAATGAAAAACTGTTTTTT
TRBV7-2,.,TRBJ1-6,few,CASSLNPFNSPLHF,TGTGCCAGCAGCTTAAATCCCTTCAATTCACCCCTCCACTTT
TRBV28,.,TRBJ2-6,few,CASSSPPGSSGANVLTF,TGTGCCAGCAGCTCCCCTCCCGGGAGCTCTGGGGCCAACGTCCTGACTTTC
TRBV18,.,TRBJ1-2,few,CASSPETRTSYGYTF,TGTGCCAGCTCACCAGAAACCCGGACGAGCTATGGCTACACCTTC
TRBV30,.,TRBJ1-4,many,CARTEPVMKLVFF,TGTGCCCGGACGGAGCCGGTGATGAAGTTGGTGTTTTTT
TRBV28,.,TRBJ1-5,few,CASRGELLGNQPQHF,TGTGCCAGCAGGGGAGAGCTCTTGGGCAATCAGCCCCAGCATTTT
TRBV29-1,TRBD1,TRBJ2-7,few,CSVGFIGGNEQYF,TGCAGCGTTGGTTTTATAGGGGGCAACGAGCAGTACTTC
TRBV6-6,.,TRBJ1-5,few,CASSPDRNQPQHF,TGTGCCAGCAGTCCGGACAGAAATCAGCCCCAGCATTTT
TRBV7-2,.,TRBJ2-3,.,CASSLGSARGALDTQYF,TGTGCCAGCAGCTTAGGATCAGCCAGAGGGGCGTTAGATACGCAGTATTTT
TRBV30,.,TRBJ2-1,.,CAWRPGSGVQFF,TGTGCCTGGAGACCAGGGTCGGGTGTGCAGTTCTTC
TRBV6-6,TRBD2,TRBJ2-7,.,CASRPGTSGLYEQYF,TGTGCCAGCAGACCCGGGACTAGCGGGTTGTACGAGCAGTACTTC
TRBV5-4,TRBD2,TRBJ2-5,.,CASSLDGSGGSKETQYF,TGTGCCAGCAGCTTGGATGGTAGCGGGGGGTCCAAAGAGACCCAGTACTTC
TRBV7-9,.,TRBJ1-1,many,CASSLAWDTEAFF,TGTGCCAGCAGCTTAGCGTGGGACACTGAAGCTTTCTTT